Listed below are T cell receptor beta chains from one sample, sequenced in a study of beta chain features in type 1 diabetes. The method was immunoSEQ multiplex PCR; TCRdb's version includes in-frame clones alone and lacks a portion of them. Here the sample spans about 700,000 clones, 13% being singletons. Sequencing was done on a sample of naive CD4+ T cells from blood. These TCRs come from a man younger than 35 with type 1 diabetes. Each CDR3 is given with its conserved first and last residue. D genes are given only for firm matches. Size values are once, few and many counts, or a class for expanded clones, and some rows have none.

>TRBD1|TRBJ1-5|TRBV25-1|few
CASSVSGGAGQPQHF
TGTGCCAGCAGTGTATCAGGGGGCGCTGGTCAGCCCCAGCATTTT
>.|TRBJ1-6|TRBV19|.
CASSMRASPLHF
TGTGCCAGTAGTATGAGGGCTTCACCCCTCCACTTT
>TRBD2|TRBJ2-7|TRBV28|few
CASSSPSGIYEQYF
TGTGCCAGCAGTTCCCCTAGCGGGATCTACGAGCAGTACTTC
>.|TRBJ1-1|TRBV30|.
CALHTMNTEAFF
TGTGCCTTACATACTATGAACACTGAAGCTTTCTTT
>.|TRBJ2-2|TRBV29-1|few
CSVELQLNTGELFF
TGCAGCGTTGAGCTTCAGCTGAACACCGGGGAGCTGTTTTTT
>.|TRBJ1-2|TRBV29-1|.
CSVGQPNGYGYTF
TGCAGCGTCGGACAGCCGAACGGGTATGGCTACACCTTC
>.|TRBJ1-2|TRBV7-9|few
CASSPYESANYGYTF
TGTGCCAGCAGCCCCTATGAATCCGCTAACTATGGCTACACCTTC
>.|TRBJ2-3|TRBV4-2|few
CASSQGFRWEDTQYF
TGTGCCAGCAGCCAAGGGTTCCGGTGGGAAGATACGCAGTATTTT
>TRBD1|TRBJ2-1|TRBV19|few
CATRTGSGDANEQFF
TGTGCCACAAGGACAGGGTCGGGTGATGCCAATGAGCAGTTCTTC
>TRBD1|TRBJ1-2|TRBV4-1|few
CASSQGTGYGYTF
TGCGCCAGCAGCCAGGGGACAGGGTATGGCTACACCTTC
>.|TRBJ1-5|TRBV4-1|few
CASSQTPRHRSRNQPQHF
TGCGCCAGCAGCCAAACACCTCGTCACAGGTCTCGCAATCAGCCCCAGCATTTT
>.|TRBJ2-3|TRBV6-6|few
CASSYRPLRTTDTQYF
TGTGCCAGCAGTTACCGACCCTTGCGGACCACAGATACGCAGTATTTT
>.|TRBJ2-5|TRBV15|.
CATSRERVGWGPETQYF
TGTGCCACCAGCAGAGAGAGGGTAGGATGGGGCCCGGAGACCCAGTACTTC
>TRBD1|TRBJ1-5|TRBV18|once
CASSLSQGAVGQPQHF
TGTGCCAGCTCACTATCACAGGGGGCGGTGGGTCAGCCCCAGCATTTT
>.|TRBJ2-5|TRBV18|.
CASSPGLETQYF
TGTGCCAGCTCACCAGGATTAGAGACCCAGTACTTC
>.|TRBJ1-5|TRBV29-1|.
CSVVDSVGQPQHF
TGCAGCGTTGTGGACAGTGTGGGACAGCCCCAGCATTTT
>.|TRBJ1-2|TRBV29-1|.
CSVKKVKGYTF
TGCAGCGTCAAGAAGGTTAAAGGCTACACCTTC
>.|TRBJ2-3|TRBV5-1|.
CASSFRQLSTDTQYF
TGCGCCAGCAGCTTCAGGCAACTCAGCACAGATACGCAGTATTTT
>TRBD1|TRBJ2-3|TRBV7-2|.
CASSFFGQGLSTDTQYF
TGTGCCAGCAGCTTTTTTGGACAGGGACTTAGCACAGATACGCAGTATTTT
>TRBD1|TRBJ2-5|TRBV9|.
CASSSGQLQETQYF
TGTGCCAGCAGCTCGGGACAGCTACAAGAGACCCAGTACTTC
>TRBD1|TRBJ2-7|TRBV5-6|.
CASTHGAGGYEQYF
TGTGCCAGCACCCACGGGGCAGGGGGCTACGAGCAGTACTTC
>TRBD2|TRBJ2-5|TRBV29-1|few
CSVEIAGGQETQYF
TGCAGCGTTGAAATCGCGGGGGGGCAAGAGACCCAGTACTTC
>.|TRBJ1-6|TRBV5-4|.
CASSLRLTQSYNSPLHF
TGTGCCAGCAGCTTGAGGCTTACCCAATCCTATAATTCACCCCTCCACTTT
>TRBD2|TRBJ2-1|TRBV19|few
CASGSGTSGINEQFF
TGTGCCAGTGGATCCGGGACTAGCGGCATCAATGAGCAGTTCTTC
>.|TRBJ1-1|TRBV12-5|once
CASGSLGGNTEAFF
TGTGCTAGTGGTTCATTGGGAGGGAACACTGAAGCTTTCTTT
>TRBD2|TRBJ2-3|TRBV7-2|.
CASSTGLAGPDTQYF
TGTGCCAGCAGCACCGGACTAGCGGGGCCAGATACGCAGTATTTT
>.|TRBJ2-5|TRBV5-1|few
CASSLVAGDQETQYF
TGCGCCAGCAGCTTGGTGGCAGGTGACCAAGAGACCCAGTACTTC